Following are 5 T cell receptor beta chains from one sample sequenced in a study of cytomegalovirus exposure and HLA in healthy donors. In the PCR, 60 Vbeta and 13 Jbeta primers were used. Libraries were prepared by immunoSEQ multiplex PCR; TCRdb keeps only in-frame clonotypes and omits some of them. The table shows around 150,000 clones, with around 75% occurring only once. Input material: PBMCs. These receptors all come from a man aged 55 to 70 in good health and CMV-seronegative.

The V and J genes are TRBV5-1 and TRBJ2-5; the D is unclear. Trimming shortened V by 3 bases and J by 2 bases, and 8 bases separated the two germline ends. In germline, CDR1 is SGHRS, CDR2 YFSETQ. The CDR3 totals 13 residues. This chain's CDR3 is CASSSDIQETQYF. Here the CDR3 DNA reads TGCGCCAGCAGCTCAGACATTCAAGAGACCCAGTACTTC.

The V and J genes are TRBV19 and TRBJ2-7; a weak D match, TRBD2 (6 bases). CDR1 is LNHDA and CDR2 is SQIVND in the germline V gene (reference sequence). This CDR3 has 14 amino acids. V lost 0 bases and J 5 bases, leaving 11 bases between the germline ends. The CDR3 sequence is CASSIDGASDEQYF. CDR3 nucleotide sequence: TGTGCCAGTAGTATAGATGGAGCTAGCGACGAGCAGTACTTC.

The chain recombines TRBV6-5 with TRBJ2-7; TRBD2 might be the D (7 bases). V dropped 0 bases and J dropped 3 bases, with 9 bases sitting between them. Germline-derived CDR1 and CDR2 are MNHEY and SVGAGI. The CDR3 has 14 amino acids. This CDR3 reads CASSYSGGRYEQYF. The DNA for the CDR3 is TGTGCCAGCAGTTACTCGGGGGGGCGCTACGAGCAGTACTTC.

This chain links TRBV2 with TRBJ1-5; 9 nucleotides agree with TRBD1. Germline values: CDR1 SNHLY, CDR2 FYNNEI. This CDR3 is built from 13 residues. The J segment lost 8 bases and the V segment lost 6 bases, leaving 5 bases of the junction unmatched. CDR3: CASRTGGWEPQHF. The DNA for the CDR3 is TGTGCCAGCAGAACAGGGGGCTGGGAGCCCCAGCATTTT.

This clone was recorded once. V usage is TRBV18 and J usage is TRBJ1-2, with D maybe TRBD1 (5 bases). CDR3 length equals 15 residues. The V end lost 2 bases, the J end lost 4 bases, and 14 bases lay between the germline ends. Germline V CDR1 and CDR2: KGHSH, LQKENI. The CDR3 loop reads CASSPTGREGYGYTF. The CDR3 bases are TGTGCCAGCTCACCAACGGGCAGGGAGGGCTATGGCTACACCTTC.